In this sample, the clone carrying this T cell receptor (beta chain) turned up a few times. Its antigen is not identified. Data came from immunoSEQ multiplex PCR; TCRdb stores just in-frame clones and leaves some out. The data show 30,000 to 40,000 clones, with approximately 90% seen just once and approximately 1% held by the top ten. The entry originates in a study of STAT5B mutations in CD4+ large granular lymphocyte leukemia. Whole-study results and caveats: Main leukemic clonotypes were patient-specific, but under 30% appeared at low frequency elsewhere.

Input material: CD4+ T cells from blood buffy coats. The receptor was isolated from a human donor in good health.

The CDR3 coding sequence is TGCGCCAGCAGCTTGGCCGGGGGACAGGGCTACGAGCAGTACTTC. It encodes CASSLAGGQGYEQYF. The V call is TRBV5-1, the J call TRBJ2-7; 9 bases match TRBD1. The V gene's germline CDR1 is SGHRS and CDR2 YFSETQ. V shed 0 bases, J shed 3 bases, and the junction held 4 bases outside the gene matches. This CDR3 spans 15 amino acids.